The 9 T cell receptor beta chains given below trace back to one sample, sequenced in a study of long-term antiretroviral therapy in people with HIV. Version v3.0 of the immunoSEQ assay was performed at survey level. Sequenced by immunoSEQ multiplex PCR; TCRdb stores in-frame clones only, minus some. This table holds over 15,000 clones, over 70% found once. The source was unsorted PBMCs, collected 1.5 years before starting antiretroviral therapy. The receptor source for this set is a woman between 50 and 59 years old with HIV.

CDR3 residues: CASSYSQRGGADTQYF. The DNA of the CDR3 is TGTGCCAGCAGTTACTCCCAGCGGGGGGGGGCAGATACGCAGTATTTT. The chain couples TRBV6-5 to TRBJ2-3; 10 bases align to TRBD2. This CDR3 is built from 16 residues. From germline, CDR1 is MNHEY and CDR2 SVGAGI. Unmatched junction bases numbered 4, after V lost 0 bases and J lost 4 bases.

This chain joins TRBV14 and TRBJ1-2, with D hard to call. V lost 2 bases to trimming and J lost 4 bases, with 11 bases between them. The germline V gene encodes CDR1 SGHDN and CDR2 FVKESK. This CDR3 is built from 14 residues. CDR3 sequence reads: CASSQFAGFYGYTF. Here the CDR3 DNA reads TGTGCCAGCAGCCAATTCGCAGGCTTCTATGGCTACACCTTC.

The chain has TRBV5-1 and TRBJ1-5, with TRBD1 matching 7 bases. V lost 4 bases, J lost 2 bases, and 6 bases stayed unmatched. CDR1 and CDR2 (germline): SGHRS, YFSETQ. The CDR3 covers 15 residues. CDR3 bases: TGCGCCAGCAGCCCATCCGGACAGGGCAATCAGCCCCAGCATTTT. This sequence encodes CASSPSGQGNQPQHF.

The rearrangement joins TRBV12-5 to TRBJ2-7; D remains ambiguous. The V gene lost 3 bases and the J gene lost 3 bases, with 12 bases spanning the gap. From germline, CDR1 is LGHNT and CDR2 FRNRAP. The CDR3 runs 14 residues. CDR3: CASGFGAYVYEQYF. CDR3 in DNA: TGTGCTAGTGGTTTCGGAGCCTACGTCTACGAGCAGTACTTC.

The chain's CDR3 is CASSLDGAGDGNTGELFF. The CDR3 DNA sequence: TGTGCCAGCAGCTTAGACGGGGCCGGGGATGGAAACACCGGGGAGCTGTTTTTT. V gene TRBV7-6 combines with J gene TRBJ2-2; D tentatively fits TRBD1 or TRBD2 (5 bases each). V lost 1 base, J lost 2 bases, and 17 bases lay in between. This CDR3 has 18 residues. Germline loops: CDR1 SGHVS, CDR2 FNYEAQ.

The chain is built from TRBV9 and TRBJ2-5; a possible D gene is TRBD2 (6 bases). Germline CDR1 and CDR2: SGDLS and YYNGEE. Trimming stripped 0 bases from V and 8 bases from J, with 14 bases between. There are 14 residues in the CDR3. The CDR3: CASSVATSPVTQYF. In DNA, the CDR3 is TGTGCCAGCAGCGTAGCCACTAGCCCCGTCACCCAGTACTTC.

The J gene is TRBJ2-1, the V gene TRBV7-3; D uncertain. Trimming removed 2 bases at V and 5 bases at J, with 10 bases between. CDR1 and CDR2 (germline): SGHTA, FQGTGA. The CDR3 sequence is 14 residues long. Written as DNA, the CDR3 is TGTGCCAGCAGCTTACCTGCCCACAACAATGAGCAGTTCTTC. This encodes CASSLPAHNNEQFF.

CDR3 nucleotides: TGCGCCAGCAGTTACAGGGGGGAAGGCTACACCTTC. It yields the protein CASSYRGEGYTF. This chain links TRBV10-2 with TRBJ1-2, with 8 nucleotides matching TRBD1. CDR1 is WSHSY, CDR2 SAAADI, per germline. The trim removed 5 bases at V and 8 bases at J, leaving 4 bases unmatched. The CDR3 is 12 amino acids.

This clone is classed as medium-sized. This CDR3 is CASSPGQGGYTF. The DNA for the CDR3 is TGTGCCAGCAGCCCTGGACAGGGTGGCTACACCTTC. This chain uses TRBV7-8 with TRBJ1-2, with 8 bases aligning to TRBD1. Unmatched junction bases numbered 3, after V lost 5 bases and J lost 7 bases. This CDR3 region has 12 residues. The germline gives CDR1 SGHVS, CDR2 FQNEAQ.